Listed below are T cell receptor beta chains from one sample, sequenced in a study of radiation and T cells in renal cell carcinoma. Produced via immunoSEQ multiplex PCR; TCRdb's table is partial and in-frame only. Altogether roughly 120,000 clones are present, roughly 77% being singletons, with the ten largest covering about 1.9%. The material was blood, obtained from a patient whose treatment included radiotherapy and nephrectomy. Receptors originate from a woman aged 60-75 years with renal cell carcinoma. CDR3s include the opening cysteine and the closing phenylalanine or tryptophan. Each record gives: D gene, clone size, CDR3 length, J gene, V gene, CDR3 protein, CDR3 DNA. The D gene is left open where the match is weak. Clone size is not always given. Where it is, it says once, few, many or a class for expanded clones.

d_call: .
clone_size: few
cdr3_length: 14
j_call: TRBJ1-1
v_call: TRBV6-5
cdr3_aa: CASSYPGMNTEAFF
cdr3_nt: TGTGCCAGCAGTTACCCTGGGATGAACACTGAAGCTTTCTTT

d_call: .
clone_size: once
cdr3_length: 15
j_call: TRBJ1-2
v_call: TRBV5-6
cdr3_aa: CASSFSSGPDYGYTF
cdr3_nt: TGTGCCAGCAGCTTCTCAAGCGGGCCAGACTATGGCTACACCTTC

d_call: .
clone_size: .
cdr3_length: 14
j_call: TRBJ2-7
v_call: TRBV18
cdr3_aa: CASSPMTGSYEQYF
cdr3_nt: TGTGCCAGCTCACCAATGACAGGTTCCTACGAGCAGTACTTC

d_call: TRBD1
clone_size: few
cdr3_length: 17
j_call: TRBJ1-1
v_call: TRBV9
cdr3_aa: CASSFSGQRGENTEAFF
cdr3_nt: TGTGCCAGCAGCTTTTCGGGACAGAGGGGGGAGAACACTGAAGCTTTCTTT

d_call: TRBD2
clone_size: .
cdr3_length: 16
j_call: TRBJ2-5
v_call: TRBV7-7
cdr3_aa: CASSSVAGGPGETQYF
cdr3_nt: TGTGCTAGCAGCTCGGTAGCGGGGGGGCCAGGGGAGACCCAGTACTTC

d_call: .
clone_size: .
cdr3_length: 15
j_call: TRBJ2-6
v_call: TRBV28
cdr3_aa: CASSPPGAGANVLTF
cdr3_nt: TGTGCCAGCAGTCCCCCCGGGGCAGGGGCCAACGTCCTGACTTTC

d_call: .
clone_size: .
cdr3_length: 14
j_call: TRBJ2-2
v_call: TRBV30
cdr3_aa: CAWRAGVRTGELFF
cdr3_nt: TGTGCCTGGAGGGCAGGGGTGAGGACCGGGGAGCTGTTTTTT

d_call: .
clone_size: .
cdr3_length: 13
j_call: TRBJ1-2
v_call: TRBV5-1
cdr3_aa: CASRRDSNYGYTF
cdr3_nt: TGCGCCAGCCGCCGAGACAGCAACTATGGCTACACCTTC

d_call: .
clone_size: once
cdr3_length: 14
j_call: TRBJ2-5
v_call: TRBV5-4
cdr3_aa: CASSLGGIGETQYF
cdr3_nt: TGTGCCAGCAGCTTGGGGGGGATTGGGGAGACCCAGTACTTC

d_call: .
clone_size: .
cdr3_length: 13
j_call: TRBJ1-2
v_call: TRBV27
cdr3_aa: CASGLGTFYGYTF
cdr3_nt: TGTGCCAGCGGCCTTGGCACCTTCTATGGCTACACCTTC

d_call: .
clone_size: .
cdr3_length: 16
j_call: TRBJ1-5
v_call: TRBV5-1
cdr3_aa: CARTGASQMSNQPQHF
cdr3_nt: TGCGCCAGGACTGGGGCTTCTCAGATGAGCAATCAGCCCCAGCATTTT

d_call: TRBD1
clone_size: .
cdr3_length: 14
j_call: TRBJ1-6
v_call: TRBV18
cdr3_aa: CASSPGTDNSPLHF
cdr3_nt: TGTGCCAGCTCACCAGGGACAGATAATTCACCCCTCCACTTT

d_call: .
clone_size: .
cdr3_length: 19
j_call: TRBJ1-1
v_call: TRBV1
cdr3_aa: CTSSPGPGQGVLVNTEAFF
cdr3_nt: TGCACCAGCAGCCCGGGTCCGGGACAGGGGGTATTGGTGAACACTGAAGCTTTCTTT

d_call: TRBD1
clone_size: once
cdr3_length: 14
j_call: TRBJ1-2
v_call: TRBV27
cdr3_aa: CASSFRDRRTGYTF
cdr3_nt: TGTGCCAGCAGTTTCCGGGACAGGAGGACAGGCTACACCTTC

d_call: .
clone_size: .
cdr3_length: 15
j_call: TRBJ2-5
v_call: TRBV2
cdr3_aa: CASSVVEGGEETQYF
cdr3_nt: TGTGCCAGCAGTGTTGTCGAAGGGGGGGAAGAGACCCAGTACTTC

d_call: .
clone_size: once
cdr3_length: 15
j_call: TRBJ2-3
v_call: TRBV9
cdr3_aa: CASSVDARPTDTQYF
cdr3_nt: TGTGCCAGCAGCGTAGACGCCAGGCCCACAGATACGCAGTATTTT

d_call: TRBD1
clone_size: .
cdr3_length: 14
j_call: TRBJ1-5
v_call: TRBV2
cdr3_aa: CASSPRDSYQPQHF
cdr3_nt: TGTGCCAGCAGTCCCCGGGACAGCTATCAGCCCCAGCATTTT

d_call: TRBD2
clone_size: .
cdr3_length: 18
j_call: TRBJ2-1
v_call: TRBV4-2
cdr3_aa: CASSQDLLSGGNYNEQFF
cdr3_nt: TGTGCCAGCAGCCAAGATCTCCTTAGCGGGGGCAACTACAATGAGCAGTTCTTC

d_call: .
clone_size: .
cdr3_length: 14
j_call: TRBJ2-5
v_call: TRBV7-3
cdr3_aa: CASSEGGLRETQYF
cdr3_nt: TGTGCCAGCAGCGAAGGGGGTCTGAGAGAGACCCAGTACTTC

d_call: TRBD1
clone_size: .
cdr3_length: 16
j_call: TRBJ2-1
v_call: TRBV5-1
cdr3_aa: CASSHAGTGYYNEQFF
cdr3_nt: TGCGCCAGCAGCCACGCAGGGACAGGGTATTACAATGAGCAGTTCTTC

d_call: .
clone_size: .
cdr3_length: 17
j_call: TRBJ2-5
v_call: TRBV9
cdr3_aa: CASSVGRGRVREETQYF
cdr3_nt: TGTGCCAGCAGCGTAGGTAGGGGGAGAGTCCGGGAAGAGACCCAGTACTTC

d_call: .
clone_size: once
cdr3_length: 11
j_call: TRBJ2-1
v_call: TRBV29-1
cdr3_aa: CSVAGVNEQFF
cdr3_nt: TGCAGCGTTGCAGGGGTCAATGAGCAGTTCTTC

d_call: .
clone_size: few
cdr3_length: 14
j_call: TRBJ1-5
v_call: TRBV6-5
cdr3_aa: CASSRVGGNQPQHF
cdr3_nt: TGTGCCAGCAGCAGGGTGGGGGGCAATCAGCCCCAGCATTTT

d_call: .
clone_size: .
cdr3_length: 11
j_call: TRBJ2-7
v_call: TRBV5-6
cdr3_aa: CASSGYREQYF
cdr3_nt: TGTGCCAGCAGCGGGTACCGGGAGCAGTACTTC

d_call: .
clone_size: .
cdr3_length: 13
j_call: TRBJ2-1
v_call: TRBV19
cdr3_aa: CASTPDLGNEQFF
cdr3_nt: TGTGCCAGTACCCCCGACTTGGGCAATGAGCAGTTCTTC

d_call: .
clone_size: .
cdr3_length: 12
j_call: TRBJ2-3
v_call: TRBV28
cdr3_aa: CASSLLTDTQYF
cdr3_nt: TGTGCCAGCAGTTTATTGACGGATACGCAGTATTTT

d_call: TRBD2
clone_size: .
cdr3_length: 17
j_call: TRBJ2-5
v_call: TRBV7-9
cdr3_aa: CASSLAPGTSGAGTQYF
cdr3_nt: TGTGCCAGCAGCTTAGCCCCCGGGACTAGCGGGGCCGGGACCCAGTACTTC

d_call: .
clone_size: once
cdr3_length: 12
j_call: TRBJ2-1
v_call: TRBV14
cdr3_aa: CASSYGYNEQFF
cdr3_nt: TGTGCCAGCAGTTACGGCTACAATGAGCAGTTCTTC

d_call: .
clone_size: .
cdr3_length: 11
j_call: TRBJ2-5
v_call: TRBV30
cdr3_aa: CAWSVRETQYF
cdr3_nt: TGTGCCTGGAGTGTGAGAGAGACCCAGTACTTC

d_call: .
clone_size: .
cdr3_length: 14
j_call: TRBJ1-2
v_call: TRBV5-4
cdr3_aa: CASSLEAVLRGYTF
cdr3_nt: TGTGCCAGCAGCTTGGAGGCGGTTTTGAGAGGCTACACCTTC

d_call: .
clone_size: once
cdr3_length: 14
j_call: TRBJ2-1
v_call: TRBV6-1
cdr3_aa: CASSVSGLHNEQFF
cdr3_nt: TGTGCCAGCAGTGTATCGGGACTCCACAATGAGCAGTTCTTC

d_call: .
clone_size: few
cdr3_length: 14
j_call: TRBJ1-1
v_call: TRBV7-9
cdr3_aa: CASSLGQGFTEAFF
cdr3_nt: TGTGCCAGCAGCTTAGGGCAGGGGTTCACTGAAGCTTTCTTT

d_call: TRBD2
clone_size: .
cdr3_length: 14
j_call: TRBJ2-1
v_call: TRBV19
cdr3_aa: CASTGTSGYNEQFF
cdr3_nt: TGTGCCAGTACTGGGACTAGCGGGTACAATGAGCAGTTCTTC

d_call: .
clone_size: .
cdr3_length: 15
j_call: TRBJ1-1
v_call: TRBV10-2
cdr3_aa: CASSEPGVVNTEAFF
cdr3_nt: TGCGCCAGCAGTGAGCCGGGTGTGGTTAACACTGAAGCTTTCTTT